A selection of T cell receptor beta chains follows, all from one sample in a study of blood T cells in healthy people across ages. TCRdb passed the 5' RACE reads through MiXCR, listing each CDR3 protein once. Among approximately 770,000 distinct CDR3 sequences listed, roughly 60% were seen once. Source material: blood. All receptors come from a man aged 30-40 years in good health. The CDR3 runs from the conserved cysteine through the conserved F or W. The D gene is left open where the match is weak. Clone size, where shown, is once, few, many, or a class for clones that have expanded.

CASSQDGRVDGYTF	TGCGCCAGCAGCCAAGACGGCAGGGTCGACGGCTACACCTTC	14	few	TRBV4-1	TRBJ1-2	.
CASRKQGARYEQYF	TGTGCCAGCAGGAAGCAGGGGGCGAGATACGAGCAGTACTTC	14	.	TRBV6-5	TRBJ2-7	TRBD1
CASSLSGADNSPYEQYF	TGTGCCAGCAGCTTATCTGGGGCCGATAACAGTCCCTACGAGCAGTACTTC	17	.	TRBV7-2	TRBJ2-7	.
CASGSTGARYEQYF	TGCGCCAGCGGCTCGACAGGGGCCCGCTACGAGCAGTACTTC	14	few	TRBV5-1	TRBJ2-7	TRBD1
CANSYVGTEAFF	TGCGCCAACAGCTACGTAGGCACTGAAGCTTTCTTT	12	.	TRBV5-1	TRBJ1-1	.
CASSRMGVLEQYF	TGTGCCAGCAGCCGGATGGGGGTCCTGGAGCAGTACTTC	13	.	TRBV11-2	TRBJ2-5	.
CAGSPSGWTQYF	TGTGCCGGCAGCCCCTCGGGTTGGACCCAGTACTTC	12	.	TRBV5-5	TRBJ2-5	.
CASSLETGGAFF	TGTGCCAGCAGCTTGGAAACAGGCGGAGCTTTCTTT	12	.	TRBV5-8	TRBJ1-1	.
CSVRTGNQPQHF	TGCAGCGTTAGGACAGGCAATCAGCCCCAGCATTTT	12	few	TRBV29-1	TRBJ1-5	.
CASSFQGSPTLNTEAFF	TGTGCCAGCAGTTTCCAGGGAAGCCCCACCTTGAACACTGAAGCTTTCTTT	17	.	TRBV27	TRBJ1-1	.
CACWTSGKTQYF	TGCGCCTGTTGGACTAGCGGGAAGACCCAGTACTTC	12	.	TRBV10-2	TRBJ2-5	TRBD2
CASRNRPKINEQFF	TGTGCCAGCAGGAACAGGCCTAAGATCAATGAGCAGTTCTTC	14	.	TRBV27	TRBJ2-1	.
CASSQWESNPPLTDTQYF	TGTGCCAGCAGCCAATGGGAGAGCAACCCTCCACTTACAGATACGCAGTATTTT	18	.	TRBV3-1	TRBJ2-3	.
CASSLTAEAGYTF	TGTGCCAGCAGTTTAACGGCAGAGGCGGGCTACACCTTC	13	.	TRBV12-3/TRBV12-4	TRBJ1-2	.
CASSAGLAGRSYNEQYF	TGTGCCAGCAGCGCAGGACTAGCGGGCCGCTCCTACAATGAGCAGTACTTC	17	once	TRBV7-9	TRBJ2-7	TRBD2
CASSRIQGVGASYEQYF	TGTGCCAGCAGCCGAATACAGGGGGTTGGGGCCTCCTACGAGCAGTACTTC	17	once	TRBV7-9	TRBJ2-7	TRBD1
CSVQGSGANVLTF	TGCAGCGTTCAGGGCTCTGGGGCCAACGTCCTGACTTTC	13	many	TRBV29-1	TRBJ2-6	.
CASSLWTGAAYGYTF	TGTGCCAGCAGCTTATGGACAGGGGCGGCCTATGGCTACACCTTC	15	.	TRBV7-2	TRBJ1-2	TRBD1
CASRQGESNQPQHF	TGTGCCAGCAGACAGGGTGAATCGAATCAGCCCCAGCATTTT	14	.	TRBV12-3/TRBV12-4	TRBJ1-5	.
CASNPEGDRGETQYF	TGTGCCAGTAATCCAGAGGGGGACAGGGGAGAGACCCAGTACTTC	15	.	TRBV9	TRBJ2-5	TRBD1
CASSEGGAQNEKLFF	TGTGCCAGCAGTGAAGGAGGGGCCCAAAATGAAAAACTGTTTTTT	15	.	TRBV25-1	TRBJ1-4	.
CSVSSPSYNEQFF	TGCAGTGTGTCCAGCCCTTCCTACAATGAGCAGTTCTTC	13	.	TRBV20-1	TRBJ2-1	.
CASSLALTIDTQYF	TGTGCCAGCAGTTTAGCCCTGACTATAGATACGCAGTATTTT	14	.	TRBV12-3/TRBV12-4	TRBJ2-3	.
CSARTGTSAENEQFF	TGCAGCGCCCGAACCGGGACTAGCGCCGAAAATGAGCAGTTCTTC	15	.	TRBV29-1	TRBJ2-1	TRBD2
CSARGGRLLAGKEETQYF	TGCAGTGCTAGAGGTGGTCGCCTGCTAGCGGGGAAGGAAGAGACCCAGTACTTC	18	.	TRBV20-1	TRBJ2-5	TRBD2
CASTTTSGVYNEQFF	TGTGCCAGTACCACGACTAGCGGGGTCTACAATGAGCAGTTCTTC	15	.	TRBV19	TRBJ2-1	TRBD2
CSATVGLRQPQHF	TGCAGCGCCACGGTAGGGCTAAGGCAGCCCCAGCATTTT	13	few	TRBV29-1	TRBJ1-5	.
CASSWSRTSTLAPLHF	TGTGCCAGCAGTTGGTCGAGGACCTCGACATTGGCACCCCTCCACTTT	16	few	TRBV28	TRBJ1-6	.
CASSPRQGNTEAFF	TGCGCCAGCAGCCCCCGACAGGGGAACACTGAAGCTTTCTTT	14	.	TRBV5-1	TRBJ1-1	TRBD1
CASMVLLGNDEQFF	TGTGCCAGCATGGTTCTTCTAGGTAACGATGAGCAGTTCTTC	14	.	TRBV7-2	TRBJ2-1	.
CSVGGLGLNVVGSEQYF	TGCAGCGTTGGGGGGCTGGGGCTAAATGTGGTAGGAAGCGAGCAGTACTTC	17	.	TRBV29-1	TRBJ2-7	.